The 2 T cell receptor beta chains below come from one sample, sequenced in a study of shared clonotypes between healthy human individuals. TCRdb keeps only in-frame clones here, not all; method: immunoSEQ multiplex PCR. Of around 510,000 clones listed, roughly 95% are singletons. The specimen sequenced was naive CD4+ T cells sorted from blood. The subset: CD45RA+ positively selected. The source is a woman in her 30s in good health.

The CDR3 spells CASSPGGVVREQYF. The CDR3 DNA follows: TGTGCCAGCAGCCCAGGTGGGGTCGTTAGGGAGCAGTACTTC. The V and J genes are TRBV7-2 and TRBJ2-7; unclear D gene. With 5 bases removed from V and 7 bases from J, the gap between germline ends came to 18 bases. The CDR3 is 14 amino acids. The germline V gene encodes CDR1 SGHTA and CDR2 FQGNSA.

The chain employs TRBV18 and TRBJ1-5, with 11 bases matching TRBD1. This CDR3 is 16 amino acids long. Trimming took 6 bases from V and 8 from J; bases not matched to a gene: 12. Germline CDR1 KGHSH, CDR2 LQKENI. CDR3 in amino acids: CASSPGTGGLGEPQHF. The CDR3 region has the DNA TGTGCCAGCTCGCCCGGGACAGGGGGGCTCGGGGAGCCCCAGCATTTT. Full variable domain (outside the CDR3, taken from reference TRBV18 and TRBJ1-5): NAGVMQNPRHLVRRRGQEARLRCSPMKGHSHVYWYRQLPEEGLKFMVYLQKENIIDESGMPKERFSAEFPKEGPSILRIQQVVRGDSAAYFCASSPGTGGLGEPQHFGDGTRLSIL.